The 30 T cell receptor beta chains below were found in one sample sequenced in a study of blood T cell repertoires in COVID-19. Clones were sequenced by immunoSEQ multiplex PCR, and TCRdb holds only the in-frame ones, with some missing. The sample has approximately 220,000 clones; 70% to 90% are singletons. The sequenced material came from PBMCs or T cells enriched from blood (not recorded which). The receptors shown here come from a man in his thirties or forties who had recovered from COVID-19.

The chain employs TRBV18 and TRBJ2-2; 8 positions match TRBD2. From germline, CDR1 is KGHSH and CDR2 LQKENI. Losses at the gene ends were 3 bases for V and 7 bases for J; bases not matched to a gene: 7. The CDR3 totals 15 residues. CDR3 loop: CASSPVSGDVGELFF. CDR3 DNA sequence: TGTGCCAGCTCACCGGTTAGCGGGGATGTCGGGGAGCTGTTTTTT.

The gene calls are TRBV18 and TRBJ2-7; D possibly corresponds to TRBD1 (5 bases). Trimming left V 6 bases short and J 0 bases short, with 12 bases between. There are 14 residues in the CDR3. CDR1 KGHSH and CDR2 LQKENI come from the germline V gene. CDR3: CASSPRRDSYEQYF. As DNA, the CDR3 is TGTGCCAGCTCCCCCCGCAGGGACTCCTACGAGCAGTACTTC.

J is TRBJ1-5 and V is TRBV28; weak D call: TRBD1 (5 bases). CDR1 MDHEN and CDR2 SYDVKM come from the germline V gene. This CDR3 has 14 amino acids. Deletions cut 3 bases from V and 6 bases from J, with 12 bases between. The CDR3 region has the DNA TGTGCCAGCAGTTTCGGGGGGTTGGGTCAGCCCCAGCATTTT. It translates to CASSFGGLGQPQHF.

This rearrangement joins TRBV5-1 to TRBJ2-1; D is ambiguous. Looked up from germline, CDR1 is SGHRS and CDR2 is YFSETQ. The CDR3 totals 11 residues. The V and J ends lost 1 base and 12 bases respectively, with 8 bases between them. The chain's CDR3 is CASSLLRRQFF. CDR3 DNA: TGCGCCAGCAGCTTGCTTCGGAGGCAGTTCTTC.

The chain employs TRBV18 and TRBJ1-3; D might be TRBD1 (6 bases). The CDR3 contains 15 residues. CDR1 is KGHSH, CDR2 LQKENI, per germline. V dropped 4 bases and J dropped 0 bases, with 10 bases sitting between them. The CDR3 spells CASSRDTTSGNTIYF. Written as DNA, the CDR3 is TGTGCCAGCTCACGGGACACTACCTCTGGAAACACCATATATTTT. The full variable domain, in which reference TRBV18 and TRBJ1-3 provide the parts outside the CDR3, is NAGVMQNPRHLVRRRGQEARLRCSPMKGHSHVYWYRQLPEEGLKFMVYLQKENIIDESGMPKERFSAEFPKEGPSILRIQQVVRGDSAAYFCASSRDTTSGNTIYFGEGSWLTVV.

The V gene is TRBV27, the J gene TRBJ2-2, with D perhaps TRBD2 (7 bases). The V end was cut by 2 bases, the J end by 0 bases, with 13 bases between. The CDR3 has 17 amino acids. Looked up from germline, CDR1 is MNHEY and CDR2 is SMNVEV (reference sequence). CDR3 DNA sequence: TGTGCCAGCAGTTTACTACCGGGGGGCGCGAACACCGGGGAGCTGTTTTTT. It translates to CASSLLPGGANTGELFF.

V usage is TRBV28 and J usage is TRBJ1-6; D is possibly TRBD1 (6 bases). The germline gives CDR1 MDHEN, CDR2 SYDVKM. V was pared by 5 bases and J by 6 bases, with 14 bases between. This CDR3 is 15 amino acids long. The CDR3 region is CASSTSGHGNSPLHF. In DNA form, the CDR3 reads TGTGCCAGCAGTACATCGGGACACGGTAATTCACCCCTCCACTTT.

This sequence joins TRBV2 and TRBJ1-2; a weak D match, TRBD1 (6 bases). Trimming left V 5 bases short and J 2 bases short, with 9 bases between. Germline values: CDR1 SNHLY, CDR2 FYNNEI. The CDR3 is made up of 13 amino acids. CDR3 amino acids: CASSRTANYGYTF. CDR3 nucleotides: TGTGCCAGCAGTAGGACAGCCAACTATGGCTACACCTTC.

The chain combines TRBV5-6 with TRBJ2-1, with 8 bases that match TRBD2. The CDR3 extends over 15 amino acids. Germline lookup yields CDR1 SGHDT and CDR2 YYEEEE. Trimming removed 0 bases from V and 4 bases from J; junction bases left unmatched: 3. CDR3 in amino acids: CASSLGLAGYNEQFF. The DNA for the CDR3 is TGTGCCAGCAGCTTGGGGCTAGCGGGTTACAATGAGCAGTTCTTC.

The rearrangement uses TRBV18 and TRBJ2-3; 12 bases map to TRBD2. Looked up from germline, CDR1 is KGHSH and CDR2 is LQKENI. With 4 bases clipped from V and 11 bases from J, the junction kept 4 bases outside the gene matches. The CDR3 runs 13 residues. CDR3 residues: CASSQTTSGGQYF. As DNA, the CDR3 is TGTGCCAGCTCACAAACGACTAGCGGGGGGCAGTATTTT.

The V and J genes are TRBV4-3 and TRBJ2-7, with D uncertain. The CDR3 has 15 residues. Germline V lookup: CDR1 LGHNA, CDR2 YSLEER. V lost 0 bases, J lost 0 bases, and 9 bases lay in between. In DNA form, the CDR3 reads TGCGCCAGCAGCCAAGATCAGTGGAGCTCCTACGAGCAGTACTTC. This codes for CASSQDQWSSYEQYF.

The genes are TRBV27 and TRBJ2-7; 14 bases line up with TRBD2. The CDR3 spans 16 residues. J was trimmed by 2 bases and V by 6 bases; bases with no gene match: 6. CDR1 is MNHEY and CDR2 is SMNVEV in the germline V gene (reference sequence). The CDR3 region is CASSLRLAGGPYEQYF. The CDR3 DNA is TGTGCCAGCAGCCTCCGACTAGCGGGAGGGCCCTACGAGCAGTACTTC.

The V gene is TRBV5-1, the J gene TRBJ1-2; D uncertain. V was cut by 0 bases and J by 1 base, with 7 bases left in between. There are 14 residues in the CDR3. CDR1 is SGHRS, CDR2 YFSETQ, per germline. CDR3 in amino acids: CASSLEQLNYGYTF. Written as DNA, the CDR3 is TGCGCCAGCAGCTTGGAACAGCTTAACTATGGCTACACCTTC.

As DNA, the CDR3 is TGTGCCAGCAGCTCAACCGGGACTAGGGCAGATACGCAGTATTTT. The encoded protein is CASSSTGTRADTQYF. The chain recombines TRBV7-2 with TRBJ2-3; 8 bases agree with TRBD2. This CDR3 spans 15 amino acids. The V segment lost 4 bases and the J segment 4 bases; nucleotides outside the gene matches: 7. Germline values: CDR1 SGHTA, CDR2 FQGNSA.

The V and J genes are TRBV28 and TRBJ1-4; the match to TRBD1 covers 8 bases. The CDR3 runs 13 residues. The J segment lost 8 bases and the V segment lost 8 bases, leaving 7 bases of the junction unmatched. From germline, CDR1 is MDHEN and CDR2 SYDVKM. The CDR3 loop reads CASRGRGREKLFF. In DNA form, the CDR3 reads TGTGCCAGCCGTGGCAGGGGGCGAGAAAAACTGTTTTTT.

The chain is built from TRBV28 and TRBJ1-2; 7 bases map to TRBD1. Looked up from germline, CDR1 is MDHEN and CDR2 is SYDVKM. This CDR3 has 15 residues. V shed 2 bases and J 3 bases; nucleotides not matched to a gene: 6. The CDR3 DNA sequence: TGTGCCAGCAGTTTAGCGTCAGGGGGAGACTATGGCTACACCTTC. This sequence encodes CASSLASGGDYGYTF.

V and J are TRBV9 and TRBJ1-2, with D maybe TRBD1 (5 bases). The CDR3 runs 13 residues. Between the trimmed V and J ends, which lost 0 bases and 7 bases, there was a span of 10 bases. From germline, CDR1 is SGDLS and CDR2 YYNGEE. CDR3 region: CASSVVTGAGYTF. The CDR3 DNA reads TGTGCCAGCAGCGTAGTCACAGGAGCTGGCTACACCTTC.

The V gene is TRBV29-1, the J gene TRBJ2-1, with unresolved D. This CDR3 is 14 amino acids long. The V and J ends lost 5 bases and 1 base respectively, with 12 bases between them. Germline V lookup: CDR1 SQVTM, CDR2 ANQGSEA. DNA for the CDR3: TGCAGCGTTAATCAGGTCTCATCCTACAATGAGCAGTTCTTC. It yields the protein CSVNQVSSYNEQFF.

V usage is TRBV4-1 and J usage is TRBJ2-5; 10 bases agree with TRBD2. V was clipped by 0 bases and J by 4 bases; unmatched bases: 14. Germline V lookup: CDR1 MGHRA, CDR2 YSYEKL. The CDR3 runs to 19 residues. The chain's CDR3 is CASSQEPSGSFIAGETQYF. In DNA, the CDR3 is TGCGCCAGCAGCCAAGAGCCTAGCGGGAGTTTTATCGCGGGAGAGACCCAGTACTTC.

The chain is built from TRBV12-2 and TRBJ2-1; TRBD2 was called by the table and not checked on the DNA. TRBV12-2 is an annotated pseudogene. This CDR3 has 15 amino acids. CDR3 nucleotide sequence: TGTGCAAGTCGCTTAGTTACGGGAGCATACAATGAGCAGTTCTTC. Amino acids: CASRLVTGAYNEQFF.

The rearrangement uses TRBV7-9 and TRBJ1-6; D perhaps matches TRBD1 (6 bases). Germline values: CDR1 SEHNR, CDR2 FQNEAQ (reference sequence). CDR3 length equals 15 residues. V lost 4 bases, J lost 10 bases, and 17 bases lay in between. CDR3: CASSSLTGLKSPLHF. CDR3 nucleotides: TGTGCCAGCAGCTCCCTAACAGGGCTAAAATCACCCCTCCACTTT.

The chain has TRBV18 and TRBJ1-4, with D perhaps TRBD1 (5 bases). The CDR3 has 15 residues. With 2 bases removed from V and 6 bases from J, the gap between germline ends came to 13 bases. Germline CDR1 reads KGHSH; CDR2 reads LQKENI. The CDR3 loop reads CASSPDAGYDEKLFF. The CDR3 region has the DNA TGTGCCAGCTCACCAGATGCAGGGTATGATGAAAAACTGTTTTTT.

This sequence joins TRBV5-4 and TRBJ2-5, with TRBD2 matching 8 bases. J was trimmed by 5 bases and V by 4 bases; bases with no gene match: 10. The CDR3 is 15 residues long. CDR1 and CDR2 (germline): SGHNT, YYREEE (reference sequence). In DNA, the CDR3 is TGTGCCAGCAGCCCCACAGCGGGGGCGGGTGAGACCCAGTACTTC. It translates to CASSPTAGAGETQYF.

This clone has a single count. The chain couples TRBV4-2 to TRBJ2-1; possible D gene TRBD1, 6 bases. CDR1 is LGHNA and CDR2 is YNFKEQ in the germline V gene. V was clipped by 0 bases and J by 2 bases, with 8 bases between them. The CDR3 is made up of 15 amino acids. CDR3 sequence: CASSQEGDTYNEQFF. The CDR3, as DNA: TGTGCCAGCAGCCAAGAGGGGGACACCTACAATGAGCAGTTCTTC.

The chain recombines TRBV30 with TRBJ2-6, with 7 bases identical to TRBD1. V was pared by 4 bases and J by 3 bases, with 12 bases of the junction left unmatched. Germline lookup yields CDR1 GTSNPN and CDR2 SVGIG (reference sequence). This CDR3 comprises 17 residues. In DNA form, the CDR3 reads TGTGCCTGGAAGGTTAGACACCGACAGGGTGGGGCCAACGTCCTGACTTTC. It is translated as CAWKVRHRQGGANVLTF. Supplemented by reference TRBV30 and TRBJ2-6, the full variable domain reads SQTIHQWPATLVQPVGSPLSLECTVEGTSNPNLYWYRQAAGRGLQLLFYSVGIGQISSEVPQNLSASRPQDRQFILSSKKLLLSDSGFYLCAWKVRHRQGGANVLTFGAGSRLTVL.

CDR3 residues: CASSYGSGASGKQETQYF. For the CDR3, the DNA is TGTGCCAGCAGTTATGGTAGTGGAGCTAGCGGAAAGCAAGAGACCCAGTACTTC. The chain joins TRBV6-2 or TRBV6-3 to TRBJ2-5; 7 bases line up with TRBD2. The CDR3 is 18 amino acids. Trimming at V came to 3 bases and at J to 2 bases, leaving 15 bases not matched to a gene. The germline V gene has CDR1 MNHEY and CDR2 SVGEGT.

This clone was counted once. V gene TRBV5-1 combines with J gene TRBJ2-5; the match to TRBD1 covers 7 bases. The CDR3 covers 14 residues. The germline gives CDR1 SGHRS, CDR2 YFSETQ. Losses at the gene ends were 2 bases for V and 5 bases for J; bases not matched to a gene: 6. DNA of the CDR3: TGCGCCAGCAGCTTTATAGGGGGCCAGGAGACCCAGTACTTC. It translates to CASSFIGGQETQYF.

Judged by abundance, this clone is medium-sized (0.01 to 0.1%). This sequence joins TRBV29-1 and TRBJ1-1; 8 bases agree with TRBD1. The length of the CDR3 is 12 residues. The V and J ends lost 6 bases and 5 bases, in that order; junction bases with no gene match: 5. Germline lookup yields CDR1 SQVTM and CDR2 ANQGSEA. DNA of the CDR3: TGCAGCGTGTCGACAGGGGAAACTGAAGCTTTCTTT. Protein sequence: CSVSTGETEAFF.

The chain uses TRBV6-5 and TRBJ2-5; D may be TRBD2 (6 bases). The V gene's germline CDR1 is MNHEY and CDR2 SVGAGI. The CDR3 sequence is 13 residues long. Trimming took off 5 bases at V and 2 bases at J, with 9 bases between the two ends. The DNA of the CDR3 is TGTGCCAGCAGTAGCCTAGCGCAAGAGACCCAGTACTTC. Protein product: CASSSLAQETQYF.

The chain is built from TRBV5-4 and TRBJ1-3; a weak D match, TRBD1 (5 bases). Germline V gives CDR1 SGHNT, CDR2 YYREEE (reference sequence). The V end was cut by 2 bases, the J end by 6 bases, with 12 bases between. This CDR3 spans 14 amino acids. The CDR3 nucleotides are TGTGCCAGCAGCTTAGGGCCCAGGGCAAACACCATATATTTT. Protein product: CASSLGPRANTIYF.